This paragraph reports one TCR beta chain. CDR1 MNHNS and CDR2 SASEGT come from the germline V gene. The CDR3 totals 15 residues. Between the trimmed V and J ends, which lost 5 bases and 2 bases, there was a span of 13 bases. The data originate from a study of T cell changes during pregnancy in multiple sclerosis. Here immunoSEQ multiplex PCR was the method, and the copy in TCRdb shows in-frame clones only, minus some. Altogether about 75,000 clones are present, 94% being singletons, with the ten largest covering roughly 0.14%. The sequence was obtained from a female donor with multiple sclerosis, enrolled in a pregnancy study. This specimen consisted of CD4+ T cells from peripheral blood mononuclear cells, obtained after pregnancy. This chain links TRBV6-1 with TRBJ1-5; possible D gene TRBD1, 6 bases. The CDR3 DNA reads as TGTGCCAGCAGTTCACAGGGAACAGGCAATCAGCCCCAGCATTTT. Translated: CASSSQGTGNQPQHF.